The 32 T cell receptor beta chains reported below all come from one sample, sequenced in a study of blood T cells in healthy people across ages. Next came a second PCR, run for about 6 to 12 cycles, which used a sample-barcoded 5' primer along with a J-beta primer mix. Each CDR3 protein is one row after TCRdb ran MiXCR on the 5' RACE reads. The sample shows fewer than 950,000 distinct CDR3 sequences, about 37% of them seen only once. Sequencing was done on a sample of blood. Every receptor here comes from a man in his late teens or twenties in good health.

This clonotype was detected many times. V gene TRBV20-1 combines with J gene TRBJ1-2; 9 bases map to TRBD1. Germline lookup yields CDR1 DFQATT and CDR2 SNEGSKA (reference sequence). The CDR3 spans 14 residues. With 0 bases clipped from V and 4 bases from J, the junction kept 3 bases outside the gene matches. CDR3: CSARDSTGGYGYTF. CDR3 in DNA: TGCAGTGCTAGAGACTCGACAGGGGGCTATGGCTACACCTTC.

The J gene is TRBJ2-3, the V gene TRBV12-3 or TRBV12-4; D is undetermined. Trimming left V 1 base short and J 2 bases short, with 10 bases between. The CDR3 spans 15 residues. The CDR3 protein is CASSLVQLNTDTQYF. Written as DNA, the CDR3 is TGTGCCAGCAGTTTAGTACAGTTAAACACAGATACGCAGTATTTT.

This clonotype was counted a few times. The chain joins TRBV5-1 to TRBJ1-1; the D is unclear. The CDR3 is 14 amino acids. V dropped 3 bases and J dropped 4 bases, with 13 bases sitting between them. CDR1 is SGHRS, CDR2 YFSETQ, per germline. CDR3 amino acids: CASSSDGPGTEAFF. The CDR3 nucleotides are TGCGCCAGCAGCTCGGACGGCCCCGGCACTGAAGCTTTCTTT.

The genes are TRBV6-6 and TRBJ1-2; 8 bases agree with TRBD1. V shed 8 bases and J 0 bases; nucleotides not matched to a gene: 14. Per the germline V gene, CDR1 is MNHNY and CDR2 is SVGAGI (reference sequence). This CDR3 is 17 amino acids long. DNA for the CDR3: TGTGCCAGCGGATCCGGGACAGGCGGATCTTCTAACTATGGCTACACCTTC. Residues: CASGSGTGGSSNYGYTF.

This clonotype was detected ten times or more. The CDR3 DNA follows: TGTGCCAGCAGCTTACGGAGGGTAGATCAAGAGACCCAGTACTTC. Amino acid sequence: CASSLRRVDQETQYF. This chain links TRBV7-9 with TRBJ2-5; possibly TRBD2 for D (6 bases). The V gene's germline CDR1 is SEHNR and CDR2 FQNEAQ (reference sequence). This CDR3 is built from 15 residues. V was trimmed by 2 bases and J by 2 bases, leaving 12 bases between them.

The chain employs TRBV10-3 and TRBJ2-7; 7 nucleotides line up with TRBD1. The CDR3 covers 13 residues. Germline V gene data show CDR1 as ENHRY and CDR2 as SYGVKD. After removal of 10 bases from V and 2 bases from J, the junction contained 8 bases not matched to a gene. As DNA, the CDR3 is TGTGCCACCTGGCAGGGGGTCCCCTACGAGCAGTACTTC. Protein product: CATWQGVPYEQYF.

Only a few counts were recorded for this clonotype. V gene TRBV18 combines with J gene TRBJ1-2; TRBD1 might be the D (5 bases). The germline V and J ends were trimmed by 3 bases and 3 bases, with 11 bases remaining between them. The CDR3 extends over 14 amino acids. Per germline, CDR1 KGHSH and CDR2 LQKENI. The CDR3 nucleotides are TGTGCCAGCTCACCCGGAGTGACAGACTATGGCTACACCTTC. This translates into CASSPGVTDYGYTF.

CDR3 loop: CASSLTSGCEQYF. The CDR3 nucleotides are TGTGCCAGCAGCTTAACTTCCGGCTGCGAGCAGTACTTC. This rearrangement joins TRBV7-3 to TRBJ2-5; no definite D call. The J call may be incorrect, as the DNA end agrees better with TRBJ2-7. In germline, CDR1 is SGHTA, CDR2 FQGTGA. The CDR3 length is 13 residues.

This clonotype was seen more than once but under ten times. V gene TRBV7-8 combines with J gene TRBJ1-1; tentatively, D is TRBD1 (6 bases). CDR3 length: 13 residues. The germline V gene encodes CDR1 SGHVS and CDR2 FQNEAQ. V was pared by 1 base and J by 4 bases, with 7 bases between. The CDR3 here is CASSLGGLTEAFF. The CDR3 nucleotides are TGTGCCAGCAGCTTAGGGGGGCTCACTGAAGCTTTCTTT.

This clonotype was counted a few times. The CDR3 DNA sequence: TGTGCCAGCAGTTCCGATAGTTGGGCCGGGGAGCTGTTTTTT. It is translated as CASSSDSWAGELFF. This chain joins TRBV6-5 and TRBJ2-2; D unresolved. In germline, CDR1 is MNHEY, CDR2 SVGAGI. CDR3 length: 14 residues. V gave up 4 bases and J gave up 6 bases, with 12 bases separating them.

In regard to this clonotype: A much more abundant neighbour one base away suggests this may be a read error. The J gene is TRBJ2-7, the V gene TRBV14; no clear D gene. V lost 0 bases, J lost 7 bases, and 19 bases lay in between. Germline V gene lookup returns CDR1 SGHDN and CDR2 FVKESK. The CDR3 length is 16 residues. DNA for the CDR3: TGTGCCAGCAGCCAAGAAGTGGGGTGGCTCTACAATGAGCAGTACTTC. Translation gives CASSQEVGWLYNEQYF.

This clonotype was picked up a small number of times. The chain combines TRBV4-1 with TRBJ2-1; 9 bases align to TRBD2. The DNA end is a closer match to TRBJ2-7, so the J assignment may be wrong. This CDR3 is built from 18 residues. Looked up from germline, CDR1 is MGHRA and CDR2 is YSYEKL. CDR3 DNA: TGCGCCAGCAGCCAAGAGGTTGGGGCGGGGGGGACCTACAATGAGCAGTACTTC. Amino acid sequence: CASSQEVGAGGTYNEQYF.

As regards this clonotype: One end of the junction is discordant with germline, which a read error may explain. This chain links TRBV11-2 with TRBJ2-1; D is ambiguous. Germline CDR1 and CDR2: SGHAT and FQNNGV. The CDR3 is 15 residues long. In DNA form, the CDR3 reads TGTGCCAGCAGCTTTAGTCAACGGGCCTACGATGAGCAGTTCTTC. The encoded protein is CASSFSQRAYDEQFF.

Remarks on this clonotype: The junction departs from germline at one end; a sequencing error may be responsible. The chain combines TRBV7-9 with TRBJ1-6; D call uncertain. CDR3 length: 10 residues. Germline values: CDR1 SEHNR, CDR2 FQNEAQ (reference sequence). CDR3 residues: CASSLSPPHF. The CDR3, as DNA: TGTGCCAGCAGCCTATCACCCCCCCACTTT.

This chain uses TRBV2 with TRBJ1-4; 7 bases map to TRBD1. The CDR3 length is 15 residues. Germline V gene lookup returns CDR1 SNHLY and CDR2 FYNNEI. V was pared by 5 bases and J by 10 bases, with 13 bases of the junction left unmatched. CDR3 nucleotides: TGTGCCAGCAGTCCCCGGACAGGATCTCCCCTAAAACTGTTTTTT. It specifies CASSPRTGSPLKLFF.

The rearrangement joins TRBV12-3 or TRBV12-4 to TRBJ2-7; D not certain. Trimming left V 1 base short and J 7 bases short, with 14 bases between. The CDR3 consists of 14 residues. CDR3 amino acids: CASSLGLLLGEQYF. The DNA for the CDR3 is TGTGCCAGCAGTTTAGGTCTACTCTTGGGTGAGCAGTACTTC.

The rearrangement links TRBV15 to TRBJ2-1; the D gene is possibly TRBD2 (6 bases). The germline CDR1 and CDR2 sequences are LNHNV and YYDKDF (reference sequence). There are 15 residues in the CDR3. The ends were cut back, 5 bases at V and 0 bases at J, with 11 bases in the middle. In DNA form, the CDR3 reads TGTGCCACCAGCCGGAGGGACTTCTCCTACAATGAGCAGTTCTTC. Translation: CATSRRDFSYNEQFF.

DNA for the CDR3: TGTGCCAGCAGCCAAGATCGGAGCGGGCCGCAGTATTTT. Protein product: CASSQDRSGPQYF. J is TRBJ2-3 and V is TRBV14, with a possible D match to TRBD2 (6 bases). Trimming took off 0 bases at V and 10 bases at J, with 11 bases between the two ends. The germline gives CDR1 SGHDN, CDR2 FVKESK. The CDR3 is 13 amino acids.

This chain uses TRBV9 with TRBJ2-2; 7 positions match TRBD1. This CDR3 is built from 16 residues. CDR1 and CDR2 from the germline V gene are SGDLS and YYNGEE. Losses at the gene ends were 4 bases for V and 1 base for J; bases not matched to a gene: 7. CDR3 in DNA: TGTGCCAGCAGCCCCGGGACAGCCAAGAACACCGGGGAGCTGTTTTTT. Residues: CASSPGTAKNTGELFF. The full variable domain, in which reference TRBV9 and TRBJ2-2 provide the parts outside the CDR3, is DSGVTQTPKHLITATGQRVTLRCSPRSGDLSVYWYQQSLDQGLQFLIQYYNGEERAKGNILERFSAQQFPDLHSELNLSSLELGDSALYFCASSPGTAKNTGELFFGEGSRLTVL.

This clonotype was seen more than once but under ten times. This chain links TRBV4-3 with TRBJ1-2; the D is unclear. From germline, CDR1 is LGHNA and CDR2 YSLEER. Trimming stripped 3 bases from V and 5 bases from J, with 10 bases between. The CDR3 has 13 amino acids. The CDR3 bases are TGCGCCAGCAGCCATATGACCGAGTATGGCTACACCTTC. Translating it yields CASSHMTEYGYTF.

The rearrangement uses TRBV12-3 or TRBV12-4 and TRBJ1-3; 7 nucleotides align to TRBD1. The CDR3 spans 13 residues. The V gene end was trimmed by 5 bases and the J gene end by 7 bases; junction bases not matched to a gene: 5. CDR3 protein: CASSIDRVNTIYF. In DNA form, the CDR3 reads TGTGCCAGCAGTATCGACAGGGTGAACACCATATATTTT.

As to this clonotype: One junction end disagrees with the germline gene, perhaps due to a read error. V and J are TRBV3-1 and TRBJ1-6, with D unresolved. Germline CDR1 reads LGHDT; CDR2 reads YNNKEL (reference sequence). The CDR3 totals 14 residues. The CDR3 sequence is CASSQDRANSPPHF. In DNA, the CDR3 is TGTGCCAGCAGCCAAGATAGGGCTAATTCACCCCCCCACTTT.

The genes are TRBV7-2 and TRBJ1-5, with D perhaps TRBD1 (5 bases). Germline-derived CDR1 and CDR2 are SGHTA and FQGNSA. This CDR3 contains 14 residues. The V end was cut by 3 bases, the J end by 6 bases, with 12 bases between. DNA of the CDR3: TGTGCCAGCAGCTTGGGCCTCGGGGGTCAGCCCCAGCATTTT. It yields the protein CASSLGLGGQPQHF.

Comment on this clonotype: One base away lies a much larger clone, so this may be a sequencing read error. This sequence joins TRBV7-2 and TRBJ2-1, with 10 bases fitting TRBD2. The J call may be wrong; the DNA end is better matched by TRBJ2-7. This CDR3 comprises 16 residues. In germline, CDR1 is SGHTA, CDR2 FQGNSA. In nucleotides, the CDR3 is TGTGCCAGCAGCTTAATCGGTCTAGCGGGGGATTATGAGCAGTACTTC. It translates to CASSLIGLAGDYEQYF.

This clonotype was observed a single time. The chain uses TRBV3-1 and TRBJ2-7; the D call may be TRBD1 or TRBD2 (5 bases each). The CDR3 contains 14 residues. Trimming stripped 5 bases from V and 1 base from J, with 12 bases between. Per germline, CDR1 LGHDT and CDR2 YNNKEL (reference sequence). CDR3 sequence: CASSSGTQSYEQYF. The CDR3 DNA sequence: TGTGCCAGCAGCTCCGGGACCCAATCCTACGAGCAGTACTTC.

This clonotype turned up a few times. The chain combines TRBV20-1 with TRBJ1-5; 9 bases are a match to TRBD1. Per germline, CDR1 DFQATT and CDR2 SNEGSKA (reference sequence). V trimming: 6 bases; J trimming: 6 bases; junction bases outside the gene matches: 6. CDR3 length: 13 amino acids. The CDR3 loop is CSAWTGATQPQHF. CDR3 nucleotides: TGCAGTGCGTGGACAGGGGCCACTCAGCCCCAGCATTTT.

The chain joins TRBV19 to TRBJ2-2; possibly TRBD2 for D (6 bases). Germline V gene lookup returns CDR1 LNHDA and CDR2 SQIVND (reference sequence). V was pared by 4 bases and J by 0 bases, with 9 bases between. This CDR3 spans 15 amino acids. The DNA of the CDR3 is TGTGCCAGTAGTAGAACGGGGGCGAACACCGGGGAGCTGTTTTTT. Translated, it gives CASSRTGANTGELFF. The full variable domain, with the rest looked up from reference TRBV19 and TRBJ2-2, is DGGITQSPKYLFRKEGQNVTLSCEQNLNHDAMYWYRQDPGQGLRLIYYSQIVNDFQKGDIAEGYSVSREKKESFPLTVTSAQKNPTAFYLCASSRTGANTGELFFGEGSRLTVL.

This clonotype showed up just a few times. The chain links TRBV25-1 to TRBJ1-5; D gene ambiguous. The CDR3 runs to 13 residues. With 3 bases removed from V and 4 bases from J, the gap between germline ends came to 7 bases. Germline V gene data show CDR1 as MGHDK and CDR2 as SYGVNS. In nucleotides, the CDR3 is TGTGCCAGCAGTGATGTGGGGAATCAGCCCCAGCATTTT. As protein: CASSDVGNQPQHF.

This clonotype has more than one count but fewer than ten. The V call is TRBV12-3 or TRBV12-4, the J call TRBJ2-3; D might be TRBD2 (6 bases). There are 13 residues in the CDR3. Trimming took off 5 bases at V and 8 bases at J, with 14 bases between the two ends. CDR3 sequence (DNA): TGTGCCAGCAGTGTCGGGGGTACGGGTACGCAGTATTTT. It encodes CASSVGGTGTQYF.

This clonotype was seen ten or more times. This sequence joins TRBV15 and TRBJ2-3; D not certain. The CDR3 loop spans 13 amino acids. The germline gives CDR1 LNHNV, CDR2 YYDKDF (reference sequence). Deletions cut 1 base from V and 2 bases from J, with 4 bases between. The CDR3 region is CATSRVATDTQYF. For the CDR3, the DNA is TGTGCCACCAGCAGAGTTGCCACAGATACGCAGTATTTT.

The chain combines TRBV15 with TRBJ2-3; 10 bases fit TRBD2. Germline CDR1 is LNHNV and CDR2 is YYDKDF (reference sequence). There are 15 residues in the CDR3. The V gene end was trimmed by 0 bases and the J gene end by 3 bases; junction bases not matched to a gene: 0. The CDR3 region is CATSRETSGTDTQYF. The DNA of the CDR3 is TGTGCCACCAGCAGAGAGACTAGCGGGACAGATACGCAGTATTTT.

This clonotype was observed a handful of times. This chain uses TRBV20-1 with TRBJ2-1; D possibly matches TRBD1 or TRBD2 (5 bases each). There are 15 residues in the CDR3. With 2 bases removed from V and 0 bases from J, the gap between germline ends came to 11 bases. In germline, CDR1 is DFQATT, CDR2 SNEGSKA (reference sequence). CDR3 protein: CSARPTGHSYNEQFF. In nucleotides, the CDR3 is TGCAGTGCTAGACCGACGGGGCACTCCTACAATGAGCAGTTCTTC.